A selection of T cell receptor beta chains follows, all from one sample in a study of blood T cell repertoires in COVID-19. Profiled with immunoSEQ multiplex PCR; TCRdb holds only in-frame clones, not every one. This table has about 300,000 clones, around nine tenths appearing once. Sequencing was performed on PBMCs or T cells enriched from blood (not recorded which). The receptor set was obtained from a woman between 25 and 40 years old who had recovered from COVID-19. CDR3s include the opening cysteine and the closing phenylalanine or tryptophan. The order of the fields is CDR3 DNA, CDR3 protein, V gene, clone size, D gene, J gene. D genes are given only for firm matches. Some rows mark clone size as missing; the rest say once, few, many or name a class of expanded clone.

TGTGCCAGCAGTTACTCTCCCGACAGGGCCTTGAACACTGAAGCTTTCTTT CASSYSPDRALNTEAFF TRBV6-2/TRBV6-3 . TRBD1 TRBJ1-1
TGTGCCAGCAGCGTGGACACCCAAGAGACCCAGTACTTC CASSVDTQETQYF TRBV5-4 . . TRBJ2-5
TGTGCCAGCAGCCTCGGACAGGGAAAGGCCGGGGAGCTGTTTTTT CASSLGQGKAGELFF TRBV5-4 once TRBD1 TRBJ2-2
TGTGCCAGTAGTATCGGCAGGGAAAGGGGTCAGCCCCAGCATTTT CASSIGRERGQPQHF TRBV19 . . TRBJ1-5
TGTGCCAGCAGCTTTGGGGCGATAGTCGGCTACACCTTC CASSFGAIVGYTF TRBV21-1 . . TRBJ1-2
TGTGCCATCAGTGTCAGGGGGCCTGACACCGGGGAGCTGTTTTTT CAISVRGPDTGELFF TRBV10-3 . TRBD1 TRBJ2-2
TGTGCCAGCAGCCCCGCGAGGGATTCACCCCTCCACTTT CASSPARDSPLHF TRBV2 . . TRBJ1-6
TGTGCCAGCAGCAAGACAGATGGTGAAGCTTTCTTT CASSKTDGEAFF TRBV12-3/TRBV12-4 . . TRBJ1-1
TGTGCCAGCAGCTTAAAAAACCTACAGGGGAACACTGAAGCTTTCTTT CASSLKNLQGNTEAFF TRBV7-3 . . TRBJ1-1
TGTGCCAGCAGCGTATCCCCCAGTACGGGCTATGGCTACACCTTC CASSVSPSTGYGYTF TRBV9 . . TRBJ1-2
TGTGCCAGTAGTATGAAGGAGGGACGGGGCTACGAGCAGTACTTC CASSMKEGRGYEQYF TRBV19 . . TRBJ2-7
TGTGCCAGCAGCCCCAACCAGGACAGGGGAACAGATACGCAGTATTTT CASSPNQDRGTDTQYF TRBV7-3 . TRBD1 TRBJ2-3
TGTGCCAGCAGCTTAGGCGGGGGGCCCCTCGACGAGCAGTTCTTC CASSLGGGPLDEQFF TRBV7-6 . TRBD2 TRBJ2-1
TGTGCCAGCAGCGCCCCGGGCAGGGTCGATGAGCAGTTCTTC CASSAPGRVDEQFF TRBV7-3 . . TRBJ2-1
TGTGCCAGCTCGGGAGACAGGGGGCGAGAGCAGTTCTTC CASSGDRGREQFF TRBV18 few TRBD1 TRBJ2-1
TGTGCCAGTAGTCGCTGGGAAGGGGGCAAGGATACGCAGTATTTT CASSRWEGGKDTQYF TRBV19 . TRBD1 TRBJ2-3
TGTGCCAGTAGTACTCGTCCGTCTGGAAACACCATATATTTT CASSTRPSGNTIYF TRBV19 . . TRBJ1-3
TGTGCCAGCAAAAACAGGGATCAGCCCCAGCATTTT CASKNRDQPQHF TRBV6-5 . . TRBJ1-5
TGTGCCAGCGCGCGTGAACCGGGACAGGGACGGGAAGCTTTCTTT CASAREPGQGREAFF TRBV2 . TRBD1 TRBJ1-1
TGTGCCTGGAGTGTAGTGGGGGGTACGGGTCAGCCCCAGCATTTT CAWSVVGGTGQPQHF TRBV30 . . TRBJ1-5
TGTGCCAGCAGCGTATGGGACAGGGTTGTAGACGGCTACACCTTC CASSVWDRVVDGYTF TRBV9 . TRBD1 TRBJ1-2
TGTGCCAGCAGCTCGGGGTTAGGACAGGGAGGCAATGAGCAGTTCTTC CASSSGLGQGGNEQFF TRBV5-5 . TRBD1 TRBJ2-1
TGTGCCAGCAGTGGGGTCGGGGGGTCCCACAATCAGCCCCAGCATTTT CASSGVGGSHNQPQHF TRBV25-1 . . TRBJ1-5
TGTGCCAGCAGCTTAGCGGGGCCATACAATGAGCAGTTCTTC CASSLAGPYNEQFF TRBV7-3 . . TRBJ2-1
TGTGCCACCAGTGATTCCGCAGGCATGGCTTTCTTT CATSDSAGMAFF TRBV24-1 . . TRBJ1-1
TGTGCCAGCAGCTTGGTAGCGGGACAGGGCGTTTCACCCCTCCACTTT CASSLVAGQGVSPLHF TRBV5-8 . TRBD1 TRBJ1-6
TGTGCCTGGAGTTTACGCCTCGGGGGGCTGATGGAAAAACTGTTTTTT CAWSLRLGGLMEKLFF TRBV30 once . TRBJ1-4
TGTGCCAGTAGTAGTCGACGGGACTACGAGCAGTACTTC CASSSRRDYEQYF TRBV19 . . TRBJ2-7
TGTGCCAGCAGCCAAGGTCCAGGGCGTAATGAAAAACTGTTTTTT CASSQGPGRNEKLFF TRBV3-1/TRBV3-2 once . TRBJ1-4
TGTGCCTGGAGACCGACAGGGAACACCGGGGAGCTGTTTTTT CAWRPTGNTGELFF TRBV30 once . TRBJ2-2
TGTGCCAGCAGCGTCAGGGGGCCTGAGACCCAGTACTTC CASSVRGPETQYF TRBV7-2 . TRBD1 TRBJ2-5
TGTGCCACCAGGCCGGGAATCCAAGAGACCCAGTACTTC CATRPGIQETQYF TRBV15 . . TRBJ2-5
TGCGCCAGCAGCCTGATCCAGGGGGCCAACGTCCTGACTTTC CASSLIQGANVLTF TRBV4-1 . . TRBJ2-6
TGTGCCTGGAGCGCGGAGTCAGGGTATCAAGCTTTCTTT CAWSAESGYQAFF TRBV30 few . TRBJ1-1
TGTGCCAGCAGTCCCGGGACACTGGGTTCAGGCTACACCTTC CASSPGTLGSGYTF TRBV6-5 . . TRBJ1-2
TGTGCCAGCAGCCAAGCACAGCCTAATTCACCCCTCCACTTT CASSQAQPNSPLHF TRBV4-2 . . TRBJ1-6
TGTGCCAGCAGCGCCCTTACAGGACAGGGGGCCACTGAAGCTTTCTTT CASSALTGQGATEAFF TRBV9 . TRBD1 TRBJ1-1
TGTGCCAGCAGCCATGAGATCACAGGGATTAACTATGGCTACACCTTC CASSHEITGINYGYTF TRBV5-8 . . TRBJ1-2
TGTGCCACGGGACTAGCGGGGCTCGGGCAGTTCTTC CATGLAGLGQFF TRBV19 . TRBD2 TRBJ2-1
TGTGCCAGCAGCGACCGCGACAGGGCTGATGGCTACACCTTC CASSDRDRADGYTF TRBV9 . TRBD1 TRBJ1-2
TGTGCCAGCAGCTTGGAGTTGGGGAGGGGGGGTGAGAACTATGGCTACACCTTC CASSLELGRGGENYGYTF TRBV5-4 few . TRBJ1-2
TGTGCCAGCAGTTCGAAACTCCCGGAGGCCCTCCACTTT CASSSKLPEALHF TRBV27 . . TRBJ1-6
TGTGCCAGCGGAAGGGGATCCTATGGCTACACCTTC CASGRGSYGYTF TRBV2 . . TRBJ1-2
TGTGCCAGCAGCATGGGAGGGCTCGACTATGGCTACACCTTC CASSMGGLDYGYTF TRBV7-9 . . TRBJ1-2
TGTGCCAGCAGCTTGTTTGTTTCGGGGACTGAAGCTTTCTTT CASSLFVSGTEAFF TRBV5-6 . . TRBJ1-1
TGTGCCAGCAGCTCCGGGACTAGCGGGGGCACCGGGGAGCTGTTTTTT CASSSGTSGGTGELFF TRBV6-4 few TRBD2 TRBJ2-2
TGTGCCAGCAGCGCCCGGGACAGGGGCCCCGGGGAGCTGTTTTTT CASSARDRGPGELFF TRBV3-1/TRBV3-2 . TRBD1 TRBJ2-2
TGTGCCAGCTCACCCTATCAACAGGTAGACTATGGCTACACCTTC CASSPYQQVDYGYTF TRBV18 . . TRBJ1-2
TGTGCCAGCAGTCATGACAGGGGGCGCCAAGAGACCCAGTACTTC CASSHDRGRQETQYF TRBV2 . TRBD1 TRBJ2-5
TGTGCCAGCAACAGACTAGACGGGGCAGTCTCACCCCTCCACTTT CASNRLDGAVSPLHF TRBV5-6 . . TRBJ1-6
TGTGCCAGTACAGGGGAAACCTACAATGAGCAGTTCTTC CASTGETYNEQFF TRBV19 . . TRBJ2-1
TGTGCCAGCAGGTTCCGGGGGACAGGGGTTTTCAACCCGAGCTCCTATAATTCACCCCTCCACTTT CASRFRGTGVFNPSSYNSPLHF TRBV27 . TRBD1 TRBJ1-6
TGTGCCAGCAGCGTGGGGGCACTAGCGGGGACTTCCTACGAGCAGTACTTC CASSVGALAGTSYEQYF TRBV13 . TRBD2 TRBJ2-7
TGTGCCAGCAGCCCGGGACTGAGGGCCTTCTCCGAGCAGTACTTC CASSPGLRAFSEQYF TRBV5-6 . . TRBJ2-7